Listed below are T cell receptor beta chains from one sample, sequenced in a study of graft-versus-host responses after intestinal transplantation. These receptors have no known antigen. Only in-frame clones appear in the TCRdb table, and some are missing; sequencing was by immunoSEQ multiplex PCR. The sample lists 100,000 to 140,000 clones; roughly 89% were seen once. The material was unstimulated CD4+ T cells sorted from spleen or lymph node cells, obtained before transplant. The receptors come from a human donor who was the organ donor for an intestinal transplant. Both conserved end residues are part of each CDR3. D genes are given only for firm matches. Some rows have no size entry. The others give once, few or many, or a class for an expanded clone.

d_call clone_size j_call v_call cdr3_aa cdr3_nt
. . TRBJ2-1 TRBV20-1 CSALGAEQFF TGCAGTGCTCTCGGGGCTGAGCAGTTCTTC
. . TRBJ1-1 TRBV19 CASRRDSSNTEAFF TGTGCCAGTAGACGAGACAGCTCGAACACTGAAGCTTTCTTT
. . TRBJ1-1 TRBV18 CASSLHRPRRGTEAFF TGTGCCAGCTCACTGCATCGACCGAGGAGAGGCACTGAAGCTTTCTTT
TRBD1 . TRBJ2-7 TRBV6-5 CASSPYRGTYEQYF TGTGCCAGCAGCCCCTACAGGGGGACCTACGAGCAGTACTTC
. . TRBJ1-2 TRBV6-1 CASSETGYIYGYTF TGTGCCAGCAGTGAAACAGGGTATATCTATGGCTACACCTTC
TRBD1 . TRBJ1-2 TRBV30 CAWSVLTGGSDGYTF TGTGCCTGGAGTGTACTTACAGGGGGATCGGATGGCTACACCTTC
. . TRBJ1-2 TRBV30 CAWSALFGSYTF TGTGCCTGGAGTGCGCTTTTTGGGAGCTACACCTTC
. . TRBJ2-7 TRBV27 CASSTTGPFSYEQYF TGTGCCAGCAGTACGACTGGACCCTTCTCCTACGAGCAGTACTTC
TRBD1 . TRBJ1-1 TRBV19 CASSRTGDDSEAFF TGTGCCAGTAGTCGGACAGGGGATGATTCTGAAGCTTTCTTT
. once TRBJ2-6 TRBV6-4 CASSPGAGANVLTF TGTGCCAGCAGCCCCGGGGCTGGGGCCAACGTCCTGACTTTC
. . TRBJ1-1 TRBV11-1 CASSKEQGGNEAFF TGTGCCAGCAGCAAAGAGCAGGGAGGGAATGAAGCTTTCTTT
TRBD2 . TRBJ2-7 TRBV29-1 CSGGSLADNSYEQYF TGCAGCGGGGGCTCACTAGCGGACAACTCCTACGAGCAGTACTTC
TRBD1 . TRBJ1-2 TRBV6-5 CASTELGGAGGYTF TGTGCCAGCACCGAACTAGGGGGCGCGGGTGGCTACACCTTC